This T cell receptor (beta chain) was found in a study of spatial heterogeneity in lung cancer. Looking at the study overall: In the raw reads, each unique TCR and UMI combination was present more than ten times on average.

Time point indicated: sample taken at primary tumor resection. Tumor, nontumor lung or frozen PBMC supplied whole RNA, sequenced without sorting. The cohort: over 70 early-stage, untreated non-small cell lung cancer patients. Carried by each TCR cDNA molecule was a unique molecular identifier. TCRdb recomputed calls from the 5' RACE reads with MiXCR, one row per CDR3 protein. The sample includes 20,000 to 25,000 distinct CDR3 sequences, about 4.5% of them seen just once. Ten or more counts support this clonotype. The germline V gene encodes CDR1 MNHEY and CDR2 SVGAGI. V was shortened by 9 bases and J by 1 base, with 12 bases between the two germline ends. The CDR3 consists of 13 residues.

The receptor comes from a male donor with early-stage non-small cell lung cancer. The rearrangement links TRBV6-5 to TRBJ2-5; D ambiguous. Material: PBMCs, obtained at surgery. The CDR3 DNA follows: TGTGCCAGTTCGGAGTACTTCCAAGAGACCCAGTACTTC. This codes for CASSEYFQETQYF.